This record looks at one T cell receptor (beta chain) sequence and its context. From germline, CDR1 is SGHTS and CDR2 YDEGEE. Trimming at V came to 0 bases and at J to 5 bases, leaving 2 bases not matched to a gene. The CDR3 consists of 15 residues. All patients reached thyroid surgery having received no treatment beforehand. MiXCR re-clonotyped the PCR reads for TCRdb. The sample includes around 61,000 clones, roughly 30% of them seen just once. The sample comes from a study of metastatic and nonmetastatic thyroid tumors. Source material: blood. The sequence derives from a female donor with papillary thyroid cancer or a benign thyroid nodule (not recorded which). Some clones in this sample may be carry-over from other donors' samples. The J gene is TRBJ2-2, the V gene TRBV5-8; 9 nucleotides align to TRBD2. CDR3 protein: CASSLELAGTGELFF. The CDR3 nucleotides read TGTGCCAGCAGCTTGGAGCTAGCGGGGACCGGGGAGCTGTTTTTT.